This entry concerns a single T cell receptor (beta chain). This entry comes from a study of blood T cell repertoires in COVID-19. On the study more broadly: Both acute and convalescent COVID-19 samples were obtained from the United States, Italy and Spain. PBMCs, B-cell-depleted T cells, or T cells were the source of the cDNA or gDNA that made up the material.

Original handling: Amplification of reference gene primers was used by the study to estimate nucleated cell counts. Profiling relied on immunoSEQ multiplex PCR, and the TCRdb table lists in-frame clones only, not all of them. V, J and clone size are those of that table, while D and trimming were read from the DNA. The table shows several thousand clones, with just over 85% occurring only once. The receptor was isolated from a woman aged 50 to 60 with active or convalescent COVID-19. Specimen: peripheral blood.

This CDR3 reads CASSFRRGEGTNEKLFF. CDR3 coding DNA: TGCGCCAGCAGCTTCCGGAGGGGCGAAGGAACTAATGAAAAACTGTTTTTT. The chain couples TRBV5-1 to TRBJ1-4; D possibly corresponds to TRBD1 (5 bases). CDR3 size: 17 residues. The germline V gene encodes CDR1 SGHRS and CDR2 YFSETQ. Trimming removed 2 bases at V and 1 base at J, with 15 bases between. The full variable domain, in which reference TRBV5-1 and TRBJ1-4 provide the parts outside the CDR3, is KAGVTQTPRYLIKTRGQQVTLSCSPISGHRSVSWYQQTPGQGLQFLFEYFSETQRNKGNFPGRFSGRQFSNSRSEMNVSTLELGDSALYLCASSFRRGEGTNEKLFFGSGTQLSVL.